The 5 T cell receptor beta chains below were found in one sample sequenced in a study of T cell responses to AZD1222 COVID-19 vaccine. The data were produced by immunoSEQ multiplex PCR, yet TCRdb's version contains in-frame clones alone and is incomplete. The data contain roughly 150,000 clones, 90% to 95% of them singletons. Sequencing used peripheral blood, obtained on day 0 of AZD1222 vaccination. The origin of the receptors is an adult in good health.

This chain joins TRBV27 and TRBJ1-2, with a weak D call TRBD1 (6 bases). CDR1 is MNHEY, CDR2 SMNVEV, per germline (reference sequence). The CDR3 totals 13 residues. The V and J ends lost 5 bases and 4 bases respectively, with 11 bases between them. CDR3 region: CASSVGGGYGYTF. As DNA, the CDR3 is TGTGCCAGCAGTGTAGGGGGGGGCTATGGCTACACCTTC.

The genes are TRBV5-5 and TRBJ2-3; maybe TRBD2 (7 bases). Germline CDR1 and CDR2: SGHKS and YYEKEE (reference sequence). The CDR3 is 17 residues long. V was cut by 4 bases and J by 0 bases, with 18 bases left in between. CDR3 nucleotide sequence: TGTGCCAGCAGCGTCGCGGGGGCGGTCCGGAGCACAGATACGCAGTATTTT. It yields the protein CASSVAGAVRSTDTQYF.

The CDR3 protein is CASSLPQGSRVTNTEAFF. In nucleotides, the CDR3 is TGTGCCAGCAGCTTACCACAGGGGTCGAGGGTAACGAACACTGAAGCTTTCTTT. The rearrangement joins TRBV11-3 to TRBJ1-1; 7 nucleotides agree with TRBD1. CDR1 and CDR2 (germline): SGHNT, YENEEA. V lost 2 bases to trimming and J lost 1 base; unmatched junction nucleotides: 13. The CDR3 loop spans 18 amino acids. The complete variable domain, with remaining parts taken from reference TRBV11-3 and TRBJ1-1, reads EAGVVQSPRYKIIEKKQPVAFWCNPISGHNTLYWYLQNLGQGPELLIRYENEEAVDDSQLPKDRFSAERLKGVDSTLKIQPAELGDSAVYLCASSLPQGSRVTNTEAFFGQGTRLTVV.

This chain connects TRBV20-1 to TRBJ2-3; 7 positions agree with TRBD2. The CDR3 length is 16 residues. Germline V gene sequence: CDR1 DFQATT, CDR2 SNEGSKA (reference sequence). The V and J ends lost 3 bases and 2 bases, in that order; junction bases with no gene match: 11. The CDR3 DNA sequence: TGCAGTGCTAGTAACGGGCCTAGCGGTTTCACAGATACGCAGTATTTT. This sequence encodes CSASNGPSGFTDTQYF.

The rearrangement links TRBV27 to TRBJ2-7; D could derive from TRBD1 or TRBD2 (6 bases each). Germline V gene data show CDR1 as MNHEY and CDR2 as SMNVEV (reference sequence). V was pared by 7 bases and J by 2 bases, with 21 bases between. This CDR3 comprises 16 residues. The CDR3 DNA reads TGTGCCAGCACCCTAAAAGTCGGGGGCCGGGCCTACGAGCAGTACTTC. This encodes CASTLKVGGRAYEQYF.